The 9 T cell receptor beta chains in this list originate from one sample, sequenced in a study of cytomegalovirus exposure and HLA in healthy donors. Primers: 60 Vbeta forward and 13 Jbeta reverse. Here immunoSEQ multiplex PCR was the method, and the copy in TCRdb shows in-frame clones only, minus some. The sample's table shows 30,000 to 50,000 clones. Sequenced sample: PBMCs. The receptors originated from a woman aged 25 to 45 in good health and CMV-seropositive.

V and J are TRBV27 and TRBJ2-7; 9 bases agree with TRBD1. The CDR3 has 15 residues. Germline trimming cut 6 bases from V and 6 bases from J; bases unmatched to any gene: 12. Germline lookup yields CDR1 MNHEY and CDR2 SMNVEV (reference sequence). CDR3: CASSPPGQGFGEQYF. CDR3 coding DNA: TGTGCCAGCAGCCCTCCGGGACAGGGTTTTGGCGAGCAGTACTTC.

This CDR3 reads CASSFASAGEQYF. CDR3 nucleotide sequence: TGTGCCAGCAGCTTCGCTTCGGCGGGGGAGCAGTACTTC. The genes are TRBV7-2 and TRBJ2-7, with D possibly matching TRBD2 (6 bases). Between the trimmed V and J ends, which lost 3 bases and 7 bases, there was a span of 13 bases. Germline values: CDR1 SGHTA, CDR2 FQGNSA. The CDR3 covers 13 residues.

The CDR3 DNA reads TGTGCCAGCAGCTTGGGGCGGGGAGAAAAACTGTTTTTT. It translates to CASSLGRGEKLFF. The V call is TRBV7-2, the J call TRBJ1-4, with a possible D match to TRBD1 (5 bases). CDR3 length: 13 amino acids. V was pared by 3 bases and J by 8 bases, with 10 bases between. Germline loops: CDR1 SGHTA, CDR2 FQGNSA.

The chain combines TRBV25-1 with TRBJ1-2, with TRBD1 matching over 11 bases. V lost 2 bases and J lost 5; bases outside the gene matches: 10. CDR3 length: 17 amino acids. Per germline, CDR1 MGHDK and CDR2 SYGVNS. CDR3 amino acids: CASSELAGQGGWYGYTF. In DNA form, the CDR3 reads TGTGCCAGCAGTGAACTGGCGGGACAGGGGGGATGGTATGGCTACACCTTC.

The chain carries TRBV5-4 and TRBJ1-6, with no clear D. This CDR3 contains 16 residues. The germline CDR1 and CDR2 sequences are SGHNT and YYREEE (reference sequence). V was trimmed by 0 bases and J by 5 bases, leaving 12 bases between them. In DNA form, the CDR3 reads TGTGCCAGCAGCTTGGAACCCCACCTAAATAATTCACCCCTCCACTTT. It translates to CASSLEPHLNNSPLHF.

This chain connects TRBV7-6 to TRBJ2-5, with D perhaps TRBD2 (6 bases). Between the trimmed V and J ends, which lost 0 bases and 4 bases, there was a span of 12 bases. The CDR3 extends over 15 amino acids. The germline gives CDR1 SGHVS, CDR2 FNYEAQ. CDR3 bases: TGTGCCAGCAGCTTAGCTGGGGACTTTTTAGAGACCCAGTACTTC. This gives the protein CASSLAGDFLETQYF.

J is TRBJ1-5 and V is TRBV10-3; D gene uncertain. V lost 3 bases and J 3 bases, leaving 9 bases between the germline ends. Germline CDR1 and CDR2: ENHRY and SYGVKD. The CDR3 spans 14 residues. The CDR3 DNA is TGTGCCATCAGTGAAGAGGGTTACAATCAGCCCCAGCATTTT. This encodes CAISEEGYNQPQHF.

CDR3: CASSPEGGFGEQYF. The CDR3 coding sequence is TGTGCCAGCAGCCCAGAGGGGGGGTTTGGGGAGCAGTACTTC. This chain uses TRBV5-6 with TRBJ2-7; D may be TRBD2 (7 bases). V lost 4 bases, J lost 7 bases, and 18 bases lay in between. Germline V CDR1 and CDR2: SGHDT, YYEEEE. The CDR3 contains 14 residues.

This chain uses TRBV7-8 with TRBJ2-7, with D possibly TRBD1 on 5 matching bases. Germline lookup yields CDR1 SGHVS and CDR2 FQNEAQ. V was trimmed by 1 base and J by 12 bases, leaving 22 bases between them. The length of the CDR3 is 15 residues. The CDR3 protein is CASSLVAGPPVGLYF. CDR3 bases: TGTGCCAGCAGCTTAGTGGCAGGGCCCCCGGTGGGTCTGTACTTC.